The source of this T cell receptor beta chain is a study of shared clonotypes between healthy human individuals. At the level of the study: Three plates were used per donor for CD4 naive, three for CD4 memory, two for CD8 naive and one for CD8 memory.

The CDR3 covers 11 residues. The germline V and J ends were trimmed by 2 bases and 5 bases, with 4 bases remaining between them. From germline, CDR1 is MDHEN and CDR2 SYDVKM. Findings and limits, study-wide: Across subsets, estimated richness was generally greater for naive than for memory populations. Clonotypes that were shared across several donors made up around 5% of naive CD4 clonotypes.

Using immunoSEQ multiplex PCR, the repertoire was profiled, and TCRdb retains in-frame clones only, with some absent. The sample holds over 2 million clones; about 95% are singletons and the top ten take about 1.1%. Naive CD8 cells comprised CD45RO-negative, CCR7-positively selected cells, excluding terminally differentiated effector memory CD45RA+ cells. Notes on this clone: Its matching antigen is unknown.

This receptor was taken from a man younger than 30 in good health. This chain connects TRBV28 to TRBJ2-7; D gene uncertain. The sample was naive CD8+ T cells sorted from blood. CDR3 coding DNA: TGTGCCAGCAGTTTAATGGACGAGCAGTACTTC. The encoded protein is CASSLMDEQYF.